This paragraph reports one TCR beta chain. Produced via immunoSEQ multiplex PCR; TCRdb's table is partial and in-frame only. The sample carries about 200,000 clones, more than 85% recorded once. The data were obtained in a study of blood T cell repertoires in COVID-19. Study information: T cells, B-cell-depleted T cells, or PBMCs supplied cDNA or gDNA.

The CDR3 length is 14 residues. The junction had 4 bases not matched to a gene; V was cut back by 2 bases and J by 7 bases. Germline V lookup: CDR1 MNHEY, CDR2 SVGAGI. Material for sequencing was peripheral blood. This chain uses TRBV6-5 with TRBJ2-2, with 7 positions matching TRBD2. The clonotype comes from a man aged 55 to 69 with acute or convalescent COVID-19. The CDR3 reads CASSYQRGGGELFF. The CDR3 DNA reads as TGTGCCAGCAGTTACCAGCGGGGTGGCGGGGAGCTGTTTTTT.